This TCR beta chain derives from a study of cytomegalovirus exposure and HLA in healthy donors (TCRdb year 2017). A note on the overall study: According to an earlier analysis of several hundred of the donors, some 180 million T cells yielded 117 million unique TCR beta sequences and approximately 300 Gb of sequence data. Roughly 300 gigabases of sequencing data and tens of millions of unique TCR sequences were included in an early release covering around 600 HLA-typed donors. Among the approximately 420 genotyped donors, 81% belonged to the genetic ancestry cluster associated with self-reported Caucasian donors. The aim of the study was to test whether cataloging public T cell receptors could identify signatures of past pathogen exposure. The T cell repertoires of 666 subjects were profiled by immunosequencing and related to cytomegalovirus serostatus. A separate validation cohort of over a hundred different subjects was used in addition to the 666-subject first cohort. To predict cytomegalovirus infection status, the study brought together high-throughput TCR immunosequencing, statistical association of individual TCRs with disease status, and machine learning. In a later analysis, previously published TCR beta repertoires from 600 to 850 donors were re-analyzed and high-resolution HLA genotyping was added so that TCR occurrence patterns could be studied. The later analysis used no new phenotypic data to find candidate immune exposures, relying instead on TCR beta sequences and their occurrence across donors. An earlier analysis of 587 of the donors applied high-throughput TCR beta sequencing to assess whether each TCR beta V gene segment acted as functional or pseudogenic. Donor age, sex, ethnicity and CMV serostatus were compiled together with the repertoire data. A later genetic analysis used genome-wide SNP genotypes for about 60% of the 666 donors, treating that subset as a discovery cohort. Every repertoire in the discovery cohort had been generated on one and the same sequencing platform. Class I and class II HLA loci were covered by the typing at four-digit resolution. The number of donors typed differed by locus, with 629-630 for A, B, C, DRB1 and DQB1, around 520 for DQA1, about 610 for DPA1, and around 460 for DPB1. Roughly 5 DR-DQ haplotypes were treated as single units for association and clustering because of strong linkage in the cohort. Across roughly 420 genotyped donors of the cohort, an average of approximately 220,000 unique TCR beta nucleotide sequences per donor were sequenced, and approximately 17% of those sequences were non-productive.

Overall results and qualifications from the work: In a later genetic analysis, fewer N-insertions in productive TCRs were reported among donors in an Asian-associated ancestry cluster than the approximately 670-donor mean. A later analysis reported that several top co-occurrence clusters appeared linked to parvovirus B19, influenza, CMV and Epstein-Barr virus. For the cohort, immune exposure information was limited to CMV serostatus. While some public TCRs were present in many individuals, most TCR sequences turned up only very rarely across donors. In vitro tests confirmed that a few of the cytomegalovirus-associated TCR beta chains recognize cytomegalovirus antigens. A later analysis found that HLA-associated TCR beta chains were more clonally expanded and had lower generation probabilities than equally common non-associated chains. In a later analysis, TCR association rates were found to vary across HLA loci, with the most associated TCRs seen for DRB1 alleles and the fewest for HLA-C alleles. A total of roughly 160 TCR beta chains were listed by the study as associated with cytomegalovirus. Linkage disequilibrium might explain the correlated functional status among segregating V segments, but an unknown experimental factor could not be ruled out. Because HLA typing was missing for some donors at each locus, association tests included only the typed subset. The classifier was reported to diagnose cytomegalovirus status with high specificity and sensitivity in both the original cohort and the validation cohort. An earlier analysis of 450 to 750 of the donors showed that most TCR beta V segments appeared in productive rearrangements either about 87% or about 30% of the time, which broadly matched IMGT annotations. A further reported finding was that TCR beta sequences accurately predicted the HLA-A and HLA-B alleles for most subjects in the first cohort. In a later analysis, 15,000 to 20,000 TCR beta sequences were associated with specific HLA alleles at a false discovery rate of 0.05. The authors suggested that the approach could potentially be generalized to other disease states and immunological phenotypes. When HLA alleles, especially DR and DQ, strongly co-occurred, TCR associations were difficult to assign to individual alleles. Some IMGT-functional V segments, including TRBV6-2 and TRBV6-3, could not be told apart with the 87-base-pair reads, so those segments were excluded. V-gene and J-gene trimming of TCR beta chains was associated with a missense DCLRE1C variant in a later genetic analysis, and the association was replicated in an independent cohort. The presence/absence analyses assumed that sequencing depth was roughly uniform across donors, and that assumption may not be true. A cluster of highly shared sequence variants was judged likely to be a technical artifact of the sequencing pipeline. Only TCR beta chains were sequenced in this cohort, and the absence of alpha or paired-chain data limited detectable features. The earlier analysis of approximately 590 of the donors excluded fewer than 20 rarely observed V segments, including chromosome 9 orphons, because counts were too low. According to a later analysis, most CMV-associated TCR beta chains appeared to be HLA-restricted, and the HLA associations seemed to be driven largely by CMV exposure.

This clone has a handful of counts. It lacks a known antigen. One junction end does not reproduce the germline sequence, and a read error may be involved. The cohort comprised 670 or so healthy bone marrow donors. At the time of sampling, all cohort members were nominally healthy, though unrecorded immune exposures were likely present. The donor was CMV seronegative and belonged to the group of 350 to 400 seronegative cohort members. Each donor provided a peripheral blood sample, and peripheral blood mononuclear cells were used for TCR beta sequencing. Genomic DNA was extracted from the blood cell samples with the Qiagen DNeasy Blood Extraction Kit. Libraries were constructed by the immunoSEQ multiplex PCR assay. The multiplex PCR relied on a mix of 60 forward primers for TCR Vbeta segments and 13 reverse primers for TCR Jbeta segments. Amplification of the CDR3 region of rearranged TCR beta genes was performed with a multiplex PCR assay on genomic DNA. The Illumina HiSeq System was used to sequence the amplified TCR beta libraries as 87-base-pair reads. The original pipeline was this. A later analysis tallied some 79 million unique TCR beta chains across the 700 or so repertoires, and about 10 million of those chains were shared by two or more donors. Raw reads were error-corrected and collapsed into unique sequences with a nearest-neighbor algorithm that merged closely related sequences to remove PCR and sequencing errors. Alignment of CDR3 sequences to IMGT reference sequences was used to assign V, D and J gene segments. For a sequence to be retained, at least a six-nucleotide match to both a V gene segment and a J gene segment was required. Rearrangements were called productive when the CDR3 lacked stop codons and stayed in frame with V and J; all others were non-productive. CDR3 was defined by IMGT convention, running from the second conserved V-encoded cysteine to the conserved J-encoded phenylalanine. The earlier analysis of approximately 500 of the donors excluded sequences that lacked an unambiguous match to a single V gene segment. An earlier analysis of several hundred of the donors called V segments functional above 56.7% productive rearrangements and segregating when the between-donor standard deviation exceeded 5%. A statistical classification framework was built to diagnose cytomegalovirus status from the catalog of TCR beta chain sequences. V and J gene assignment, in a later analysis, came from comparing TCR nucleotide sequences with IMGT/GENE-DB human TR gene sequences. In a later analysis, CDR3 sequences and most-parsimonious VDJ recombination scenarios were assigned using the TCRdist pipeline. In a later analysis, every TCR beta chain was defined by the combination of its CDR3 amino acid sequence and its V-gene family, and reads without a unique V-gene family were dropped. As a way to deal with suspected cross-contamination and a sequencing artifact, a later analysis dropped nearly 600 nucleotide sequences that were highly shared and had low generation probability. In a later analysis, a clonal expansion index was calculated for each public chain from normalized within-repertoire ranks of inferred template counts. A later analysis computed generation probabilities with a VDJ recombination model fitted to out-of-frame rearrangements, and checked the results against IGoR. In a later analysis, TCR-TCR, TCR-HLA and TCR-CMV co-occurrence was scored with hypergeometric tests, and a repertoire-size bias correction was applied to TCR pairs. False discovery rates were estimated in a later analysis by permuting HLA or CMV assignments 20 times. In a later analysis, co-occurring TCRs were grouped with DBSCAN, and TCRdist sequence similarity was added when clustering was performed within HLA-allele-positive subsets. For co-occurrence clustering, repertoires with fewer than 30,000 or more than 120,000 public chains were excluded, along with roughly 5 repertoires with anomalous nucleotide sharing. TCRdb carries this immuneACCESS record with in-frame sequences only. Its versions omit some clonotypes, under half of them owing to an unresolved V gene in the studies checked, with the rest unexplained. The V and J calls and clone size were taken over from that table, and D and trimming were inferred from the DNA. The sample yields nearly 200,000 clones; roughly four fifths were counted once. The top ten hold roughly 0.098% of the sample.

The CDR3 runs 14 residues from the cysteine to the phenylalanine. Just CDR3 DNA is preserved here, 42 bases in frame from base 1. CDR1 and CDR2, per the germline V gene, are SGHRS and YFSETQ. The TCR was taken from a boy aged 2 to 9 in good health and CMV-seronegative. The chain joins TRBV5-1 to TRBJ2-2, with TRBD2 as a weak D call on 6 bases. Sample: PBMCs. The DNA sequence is TGCGCCAGCAGCTTCGTAGGAAACACCGGGGGGCTGTTTTTT. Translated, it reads CASSFVGNTGGLFF.